The source of this T cell receptor (beta chain) is a study of shared clonotypes between healthy human individuals. Looking at the study overall: The study drew on a couple of women and a few men aged 18 to 49 as donors. Broader study findings: Exclusively blood specimens were collected; tissue repertoires likely differ. What limited the represented genetic and exposure-history diversity was the small number of donors.

Splitting of CD4+ cells produced CD45RA+ naive and CD45RA-negative memory subsets. Germline CDR1 is MDHEN and CDR2 is SYDVKM. The V and J ends lost 5 bases and 8 bases respectively, with 6 bases between them. CDR3 size: 10 residues. A word on this clone: The antigen is undetermined. This sample includes further DNA sequences coding for the same CDR3.

Assay: immunoSEQ multiplex PCR; the TCRdb copy retains only in-frame clones and omits some. The repertoire holds about 1.5 million clones, with 95% to 99% as singletons. The sequence came from a man aged 25-45 years in good health. V and J are TRBV28 and TRBJ1-2; D is ambiguous. The sequenced sample was naive CD4+ T cells sorted from blood. Subset specified: CD45RA+ positively selected. The DNA of the CDR3 is TGTGCCAGCAGTCGTTACGGCTACACCTTC. The encoded protein is CASSRYGYTF.